This T cell receptor (beta chain) is drawn from a study of T cell clonality in common variable immunodeficiency. Each donor provided about 5 to 8 ml of heparinized whole blood. Study results and caveats: In common variable immunodeficiency, TCR beta chains reportedly carried fewer deletions and N-nucleotide insertions. CVID subjects shared fewer TCRbeta clones than healthy controls did. Compared with healthy controls, CVID subjects showed increased TCRbeta clonality, mostly in about a third.

Assay: immunoSEQ multiplex PCR; the TCRdb copy retains only in-frame clones and omits some. Listed for the sample are around 55,000 clones, none seen a single time. About this clone: Its antigen is not identified.

This clonotype was obtained from a person aged 18 to 75 in good health. Material: peripheral blood mononuclear cells.

The CDR3 protein is CASSTGPRRYDYTF. The CDR3 DNA, read in part, is TGTGCCAGTAGTACTGGGCCGAGGAGATACGAC. The chain has TRBV19 and TRBJ1-2; D is unresolved. The read ends 3 residues shy of where the CDR3 ends; the end is completed using the germline J gene. CDR3 length equals 14 residues. CDR1 and CDR2 from the germline V gene are LNHDA and SQIVND (reference sequence).